The sequence of this T cell receptor beta chain was determined in a study of PD-1 blockade in classical Hodgkin lymphoma. Study background: Patients were dosed intravenously with nivolumab at 3 mg/kg every 2 weeks. Broader study findings: The study found that TCR diversity rose significantly by C4D1 in CD4+ but not CD8+ cells. Complete responders possessed baseline diversity comparable to newly diagnosed patients. Relapsed/refractory patients reportedly had lower baseline diversity than newly diagnosed patients.

The CDR3 extends over 14 amino acids. Germline assignment: CDR1 MNHEY and CDR2 SMNVEV (reference sequence). V was clipped by 3 bases and J by 4 bases, with 12 bases between them. Relapse was seen in all patients after autologous stem cell transplantation, and brentuximab vedotin exposure was variable. As for this clone: Antigen specificity is unknown.

Sequencing used immunoSEQ multiplex PCR; TCRdb keeps in-frame clones, though not all of them. The profile covers under 100,000 clones, with 80% to 95% appearing a single time and over 2% taken by the ten largest. Here the sequenced sample was peripheral blood mononuclear cells (PBMCs), taken before the second cycle of nivolumab. This chain uses TRBV27 with TRBJ1-2; possibly TRBD1 for D (5 bases). This receptor was identified in a human donor with classical Hodgkin lymphoma. CDR3 residues: CASSFAGKGYGYTF. CDR3 DNA: TGTGCCAGCAGTTTTGCAGGGAAAGGCTATGGCTACACCTTC.